This TCR beta chain came from a study of blood T cells in healthy people across ages. Trimming left V 1 base short and J 2 bases short, with 15 bases between. CDR1 LGHDT and CDR2 YNNKEL come from the germline V gene (reference sequence). This CDR3 contains 16 residues. A second PCR, run for roughly 7 to 12 cycles, used a sample-barcoded 5' primer plus a J-beta primer mix. TCRdb fed the 5' RACE reads into MiXCR, producing one record per CDR3 protein. The sample has about a million distinct CDR3 sequences, roughly 50% seen once. This clonotype was counted between two and nine times. The study recruited healthy Caucasian donors from Russia who were aged about 6 to 90. Each individual donor underwent a draw of 8 to 10 milliliters of peripheral blood. Isolated per sample were at least 6 million PBMCs.

The chain carries TRBV3-1 and TRBJ2-7; D is possibly TRBD1 (8 bases). The sequencing input was blood. This clonotype originated in a man aged 25 to 40 in good health. CDR3 sequence (DNA): TGTGCCAGCAGCCAAGGGCGGGGGACAGGAGCCTACGAGCAGTACTTC. Translation gives CASSQGRGTGAYEQYF.